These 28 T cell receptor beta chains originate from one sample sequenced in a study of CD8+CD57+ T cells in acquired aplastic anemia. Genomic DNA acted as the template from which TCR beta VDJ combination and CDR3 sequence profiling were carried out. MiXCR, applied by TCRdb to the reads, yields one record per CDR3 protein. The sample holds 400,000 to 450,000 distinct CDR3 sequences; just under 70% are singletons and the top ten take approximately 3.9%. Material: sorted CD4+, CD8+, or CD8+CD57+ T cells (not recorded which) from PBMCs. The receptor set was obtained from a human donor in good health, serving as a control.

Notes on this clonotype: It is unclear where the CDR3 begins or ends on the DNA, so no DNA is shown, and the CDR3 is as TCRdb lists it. The CDR3 protein is CASSLDGYGYTFV. This rearrangement joins TRBV9 to TRBJ2-7. The germline gives CDR1 SGDLS, CDR2 YYNGEE. The CDR3 spans 13 amino acids, including both terminal residues.

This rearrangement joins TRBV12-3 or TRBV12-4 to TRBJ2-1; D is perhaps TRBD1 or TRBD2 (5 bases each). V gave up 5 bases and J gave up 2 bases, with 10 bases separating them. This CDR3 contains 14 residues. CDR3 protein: CASSSPGPYNEQFF. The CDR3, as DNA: TGTGCCAGCAGTAGTCCGGGACCCTACAATGAGCAGTTCTTC.

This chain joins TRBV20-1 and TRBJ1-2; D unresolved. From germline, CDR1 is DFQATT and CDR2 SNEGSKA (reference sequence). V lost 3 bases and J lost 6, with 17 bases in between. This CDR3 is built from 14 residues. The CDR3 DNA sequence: TGCAGTGCTAGGGGTGGGCAGTACTTCGATGGCTACACCTTC. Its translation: CSARGGQYFDGYTF.

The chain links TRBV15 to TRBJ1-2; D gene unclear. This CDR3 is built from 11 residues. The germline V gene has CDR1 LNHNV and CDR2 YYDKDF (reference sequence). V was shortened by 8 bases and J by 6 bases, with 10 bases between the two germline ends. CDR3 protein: CATSLGHGYTF. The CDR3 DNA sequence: TGTGCCACCTCCTTGGGCCATGGCTACACCTTC.

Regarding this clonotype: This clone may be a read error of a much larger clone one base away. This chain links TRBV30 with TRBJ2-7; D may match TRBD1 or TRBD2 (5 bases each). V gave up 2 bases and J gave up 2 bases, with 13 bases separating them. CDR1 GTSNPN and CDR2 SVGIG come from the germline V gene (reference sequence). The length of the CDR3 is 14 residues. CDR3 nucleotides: TGTGCCTGGAGTAGGCTCCAGGGAGCCTACGAGCAGTACTTC. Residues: CAWSRLQGAYEQYF.

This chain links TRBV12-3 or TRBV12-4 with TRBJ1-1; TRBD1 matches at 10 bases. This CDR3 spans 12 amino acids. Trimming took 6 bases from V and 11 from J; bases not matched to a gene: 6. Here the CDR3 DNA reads TGTGCCAGCAGCTTGGGACAGGGGAGCGCTTTCTTT. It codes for CASSLGQGSAFF.

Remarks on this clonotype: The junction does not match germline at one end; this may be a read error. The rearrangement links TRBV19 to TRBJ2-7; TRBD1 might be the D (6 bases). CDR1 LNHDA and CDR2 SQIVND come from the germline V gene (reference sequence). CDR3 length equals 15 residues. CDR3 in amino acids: CASSSIWDTYYPQHF. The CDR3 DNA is TGTGCCAGCAGCTCGATCTGGGACACCTACTACCCCCAGCACTTC.

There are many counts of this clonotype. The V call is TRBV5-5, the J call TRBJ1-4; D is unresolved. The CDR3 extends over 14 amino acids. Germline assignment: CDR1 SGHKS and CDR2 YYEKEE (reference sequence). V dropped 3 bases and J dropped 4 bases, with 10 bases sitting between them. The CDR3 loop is CASSWAAYNEKLFF. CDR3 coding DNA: TGTGCCAGCAGCTGGGCGGCTTATAATGAAAAACTGTTTTTT. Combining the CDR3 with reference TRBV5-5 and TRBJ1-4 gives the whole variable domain DAGVTQSPTHLIKTRGQQVTLRCSPISGHKSVSWYQQVLGQGPQFIFQYYEKEERGRGNFPDRFSARQFPNYSSELNVNALLLGDSALYLCASSWAAYNEKLFFGSGTQLSVL.

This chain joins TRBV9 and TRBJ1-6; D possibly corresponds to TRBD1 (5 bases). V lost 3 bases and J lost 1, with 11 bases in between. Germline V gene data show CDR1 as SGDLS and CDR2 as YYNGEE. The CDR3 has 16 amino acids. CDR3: CASSASGRSYNSPLHF. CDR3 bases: TGTGCCAGCAGCGCGTCAGGGCGATCCTATAATTCACCCCTCCACTTT.

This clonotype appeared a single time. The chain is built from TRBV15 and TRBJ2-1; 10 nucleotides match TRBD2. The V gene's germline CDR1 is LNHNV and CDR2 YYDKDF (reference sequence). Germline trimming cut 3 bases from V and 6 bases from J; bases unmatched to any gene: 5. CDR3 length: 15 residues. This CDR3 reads CATSSGTSAINEQFF. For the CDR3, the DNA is TGTGCCACCAGCAGTGGGACTAGCGCAATCAATGAGCAGTTCTTC. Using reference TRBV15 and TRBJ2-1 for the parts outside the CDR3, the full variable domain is DAMVIQNPRYQVTQFGKPVTLSCSQTLNHNVMYWYQQKSSQAPKLLFHYYDKDFNNEADTPDNFQSRRPNTSFCFLDIRSPGLGDTAMYLCATSSGTSAINEQFFGPGTRLTVL.

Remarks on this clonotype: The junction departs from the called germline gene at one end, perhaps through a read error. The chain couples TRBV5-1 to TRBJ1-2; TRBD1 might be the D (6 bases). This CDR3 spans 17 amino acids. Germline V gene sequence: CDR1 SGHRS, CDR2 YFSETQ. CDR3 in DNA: TGTGCCAGCAGCCCTGGGACTCTGGGGGACAATTATGGTGGCTACACCTTC. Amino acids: CASSPGTLGDNYGGYTF.

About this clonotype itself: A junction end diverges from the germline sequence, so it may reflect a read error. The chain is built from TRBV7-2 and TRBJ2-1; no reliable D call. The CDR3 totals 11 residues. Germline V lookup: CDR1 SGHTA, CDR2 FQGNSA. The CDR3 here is CASSLENEHSF. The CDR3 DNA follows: TGTGCCAGCAGCTTAGAGAATGAGCACTCCTTC.

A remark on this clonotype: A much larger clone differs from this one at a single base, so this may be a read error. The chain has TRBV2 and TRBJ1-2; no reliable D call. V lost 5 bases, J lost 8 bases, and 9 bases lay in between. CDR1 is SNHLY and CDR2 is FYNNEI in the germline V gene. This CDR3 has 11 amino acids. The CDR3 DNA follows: TGTGCCAGCAGTTACATGGAGGGCTACACCTTC. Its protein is CASSYMEGYTF. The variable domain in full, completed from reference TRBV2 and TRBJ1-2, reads EPEVTQTPSHQVTQMGQEVILRCVPISNHLYFYWYRQILGQKVEFLVSFYNNEISEKSEIFDDQFSVERPDGSNFTLKIRSTKLEDSAMYFCASSYMEGYTFGSGTRLTVV.

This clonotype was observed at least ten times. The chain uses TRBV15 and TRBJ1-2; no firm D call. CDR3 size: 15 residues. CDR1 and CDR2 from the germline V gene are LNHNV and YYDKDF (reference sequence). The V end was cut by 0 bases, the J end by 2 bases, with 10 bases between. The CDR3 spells CATSRERGLNYGYTF. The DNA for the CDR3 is TGTGCCACCAGCAGAGAGCGGGGTCTAAACTATGGCTACACCTTC.

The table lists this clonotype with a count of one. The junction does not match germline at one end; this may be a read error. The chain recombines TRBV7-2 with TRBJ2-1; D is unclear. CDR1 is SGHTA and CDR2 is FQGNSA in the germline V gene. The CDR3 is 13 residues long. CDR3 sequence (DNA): TGCGCCAGTAGCATACTCACACAGAACGATCAGCCCTTC. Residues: CASSILTQNDQPF.

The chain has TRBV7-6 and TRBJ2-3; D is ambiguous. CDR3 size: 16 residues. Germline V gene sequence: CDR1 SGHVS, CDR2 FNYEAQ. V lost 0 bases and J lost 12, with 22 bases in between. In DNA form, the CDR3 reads TGTGCCAGCAGCTTAGCTATGCCAGCCGACGCACAGTACCAGTATTTT. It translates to CASSLAMPADAQYQYF.

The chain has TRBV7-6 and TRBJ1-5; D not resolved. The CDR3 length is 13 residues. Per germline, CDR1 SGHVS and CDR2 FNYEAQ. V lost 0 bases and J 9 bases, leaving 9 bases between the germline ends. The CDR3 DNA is TGTGCCAGCAGCTTAGCACTTGAGGGGCCCCAGCATTTT. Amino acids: CASSLALEGPQHF.

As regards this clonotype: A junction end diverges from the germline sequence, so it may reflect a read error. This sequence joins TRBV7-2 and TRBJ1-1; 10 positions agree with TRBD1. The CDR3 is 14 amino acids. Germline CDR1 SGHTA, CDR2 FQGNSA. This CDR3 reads CASKVGQGDAEPFF. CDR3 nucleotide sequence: TGTGCCAGCAAAGTAGGACAGGGGGACGCGGAACCTTTTTTT.

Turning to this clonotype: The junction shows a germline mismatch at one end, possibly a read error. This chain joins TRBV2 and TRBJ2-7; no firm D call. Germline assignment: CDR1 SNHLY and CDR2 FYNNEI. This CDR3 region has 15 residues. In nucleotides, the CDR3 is TGTGCCAGCAGCTCCCACGGTGAGCTGAACTACGAGGAGTACTTC. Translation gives CASSSHGELNYEEYF.

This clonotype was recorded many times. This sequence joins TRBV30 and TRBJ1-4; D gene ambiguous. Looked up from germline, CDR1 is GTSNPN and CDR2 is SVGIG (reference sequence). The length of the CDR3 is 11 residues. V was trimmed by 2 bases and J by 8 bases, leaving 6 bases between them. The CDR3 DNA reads TGTGCCTGGAGTCAGGACGAAAAACTGTTTTTT. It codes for CAWSQDEKLFF.

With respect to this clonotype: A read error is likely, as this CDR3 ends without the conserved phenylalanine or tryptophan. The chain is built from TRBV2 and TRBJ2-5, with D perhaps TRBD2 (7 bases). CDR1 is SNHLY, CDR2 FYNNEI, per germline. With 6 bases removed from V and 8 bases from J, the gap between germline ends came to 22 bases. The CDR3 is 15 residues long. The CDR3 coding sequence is TGTGCCAGCAGGAATGGGAGGGGGGCGGGAGACACCCAGTACACC. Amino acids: CASRNGRGAGDTQYT.

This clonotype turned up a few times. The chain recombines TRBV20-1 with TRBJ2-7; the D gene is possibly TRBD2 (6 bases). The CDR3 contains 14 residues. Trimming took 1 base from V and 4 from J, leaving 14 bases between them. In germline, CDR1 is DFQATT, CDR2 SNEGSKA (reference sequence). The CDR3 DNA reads TGCAGTGCTAGAGGGCGCGGGGCTAGTTACGAGCAGTACTTC. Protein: CSARGRGASYEQYF.

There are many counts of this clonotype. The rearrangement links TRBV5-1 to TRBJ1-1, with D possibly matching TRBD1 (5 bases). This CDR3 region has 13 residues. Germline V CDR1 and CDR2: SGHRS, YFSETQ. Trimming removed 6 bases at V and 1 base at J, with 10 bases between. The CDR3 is CASKGTANTEAFF. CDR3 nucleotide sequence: TGCGCCAGCAAAGGGACCGCGAACACTGAAGCTTTCTTT.

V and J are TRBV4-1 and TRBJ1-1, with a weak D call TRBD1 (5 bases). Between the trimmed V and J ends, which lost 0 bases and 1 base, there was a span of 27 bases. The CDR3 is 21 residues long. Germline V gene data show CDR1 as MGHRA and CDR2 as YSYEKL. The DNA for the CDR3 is TGCGCCAGCAGCCAAGACGGTGTCTTGGACAATCAGGGTTCGGGGAACACTGAAGCTTTCTTT. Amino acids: CASSQDGVLDNQGSGNTEAFF.

As DNA, the CDR3 is TGTGCCAGCAGTACGGCCATGAACACTGAAGCTTTCTTT. Amino acids: CASSTAMNTEAFF. The chain uses TRBV6-1 and TRBJ1-1, with D uncertain. Germline V lookup: CDR1 MNHNS, CDR2 SASEGT. CDR3 length: 13 residues. Deletions cut 5 bases from V and 0 bases from J, with 7 bases between.

The CDR3 DNA reads TGTGCCAGCAGCTTACGGGGCCGGGCTGCCACCGTTGAGTACTTC. Its translation is CASSLRGRAATVEYF. The V call is TRBV7-3, the J call TRBJ2-4; D may match TRBD1 or TRBD2 (5 bases each). V was clipped by 2 bases and J by 14 bases, with 22 bases between them. The CDR3 is 15 residues long. In germline, CDR1 is SGHTA, CDR2 FQGTGA.

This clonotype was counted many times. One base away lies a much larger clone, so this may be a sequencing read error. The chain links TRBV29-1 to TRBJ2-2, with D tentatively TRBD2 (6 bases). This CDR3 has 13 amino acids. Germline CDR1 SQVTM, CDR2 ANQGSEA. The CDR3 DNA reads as TGCAGCGTTGAAGGGCAGGGAACCGGGGGGCTGTTTTTT. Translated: CSVEGQGTGGLFF.

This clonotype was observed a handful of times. The DNA of the CDR3 is TGTGCCAGTAGTAGTACAGTCTCCTCCTACGAGCAGTACTTC. It translates to CASSSTVSSYEQYF. The V gene is TRBV19, the J gene TRBJ2-7; no clear D gene. The germline V gene encodes CDR1 LNHDA and CDR2 SQIVND (reference sequence). V was cut by 4 bases and J by 0 bases, with 10 bases left in between. There are 14 residues in the CDR3.